This T cell receptor beta chain appears in the sequencing data of a study of response to subunit inactivated influenza vaccine. Germline CDR1 SGHRS, CDR2 YFSETQ. Trimming removed 4 bases from V and 4 bases from J, with 17 bases in between. The CDR3 is made up of 15 amino acids. TCRdb re-called the RT-PCR reads with MiXCR, one entry per CDR3 protein. The table lists 750,000 to 850,000 distinct CDR3 sequences, less than 20% of them singletons. The chain is built from TRBV5-1 and TRBJ1-1; the D gene is possibly TRBD1 (6 bases). The sequencing here drew on PBMCs from blood, taken 5 to 6 days after vaccination. This clonotype was sampled from a man aged 45-65 years who received an inactivated influenza vaccine. The CDR3 sequence is CASSISQGISTEAFF. The CDR3 DNA is TGCGCCAGCAGCATTTCACAGGGAATCAGCACTGAAGCTTTCTTT.